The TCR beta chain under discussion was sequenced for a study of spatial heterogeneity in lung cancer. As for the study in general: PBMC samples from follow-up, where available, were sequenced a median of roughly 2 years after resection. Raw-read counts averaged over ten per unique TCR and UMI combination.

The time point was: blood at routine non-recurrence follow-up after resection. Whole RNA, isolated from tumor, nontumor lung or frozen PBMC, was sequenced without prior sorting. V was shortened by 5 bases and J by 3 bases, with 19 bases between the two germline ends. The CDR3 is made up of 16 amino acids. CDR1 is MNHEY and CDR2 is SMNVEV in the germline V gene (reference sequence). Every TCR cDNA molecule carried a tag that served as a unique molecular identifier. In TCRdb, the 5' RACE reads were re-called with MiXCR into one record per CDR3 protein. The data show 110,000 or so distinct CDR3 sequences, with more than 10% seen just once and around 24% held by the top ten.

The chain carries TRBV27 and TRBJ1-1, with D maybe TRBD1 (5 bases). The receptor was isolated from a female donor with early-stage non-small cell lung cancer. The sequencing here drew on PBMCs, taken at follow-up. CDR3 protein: CASSLSGHSRDTEAFF. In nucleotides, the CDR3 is TGTGCCAGCAGTCTCTCCGGACACTCTCGGGACACTGAAGCTTTCTTT.